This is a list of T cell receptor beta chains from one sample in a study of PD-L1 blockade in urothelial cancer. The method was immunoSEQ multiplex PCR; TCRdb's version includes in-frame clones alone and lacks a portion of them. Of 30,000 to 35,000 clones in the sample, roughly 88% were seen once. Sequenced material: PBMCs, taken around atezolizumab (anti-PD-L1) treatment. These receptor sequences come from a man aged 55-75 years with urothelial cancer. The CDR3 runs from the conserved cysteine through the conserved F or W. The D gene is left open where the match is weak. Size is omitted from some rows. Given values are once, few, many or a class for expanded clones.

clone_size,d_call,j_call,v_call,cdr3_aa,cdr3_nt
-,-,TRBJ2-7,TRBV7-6,CASTRAQGGSYEQYF,TGTGCCAGCACCCGCGCACAGGGTGGCTCCTACGAGCAGTACTTC
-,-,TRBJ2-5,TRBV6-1,CASSHEVAQYF,TGTGCCAGCAGCCATGAGGTTGCCCAGTACTTC
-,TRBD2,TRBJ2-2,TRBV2,CASSREGPRSGNRAGELFF,TGTGCCAGCAGCCGAGAGGGACCCCGGAGCGGGAATCGGGCCGGGGAGCTGTTTTTT
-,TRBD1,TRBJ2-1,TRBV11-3,CASSQGAGRKEQFF,TGTGCCAGTAGTCAGGGGGCGGGGCGGAAAGAGCAGTTCTTC
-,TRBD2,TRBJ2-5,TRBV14,CASSPTERGAWETQYF,TGTGCCAGCAGCCCCACGGAGCGGGGGGCCTGGGAGACCCAGTACTTC
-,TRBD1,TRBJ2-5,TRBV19,CASSIKGGDQETQYF,TGTGCCAGTAGTATCAAAGGGGGCGATCAGGAGACCCAGTACTTC
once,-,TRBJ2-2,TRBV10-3,CAKRQDANTGELFF,TGTGCCAAGAGACAGGACGCGAACACCGGGGAGCTGTTTTTT
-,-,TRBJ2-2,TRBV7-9,CASSLQAPTGELFF,TGTGCCAGCAGCTTACAGGCCCCGACCGGGGAGCTGTTTTTT
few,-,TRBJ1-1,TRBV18,CASSPPTVNTEAFF,TGTGCCAGCTCACCACCTACAGTGAACACTGAAGCTTTCTTT
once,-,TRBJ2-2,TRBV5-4,CASALGAGNTGELFF,TGTGCCAGCGCCCTAGGGGCAGGGAACACCGGGGAGCTGTTTTTT
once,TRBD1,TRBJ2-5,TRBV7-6,CASSSGQYQETQYF,TGTGCCAGCAGTTCGGGACAGTACCAAGAGACCCAGTACTTC
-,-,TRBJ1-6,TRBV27,CASSRTASYNSPLHF,TGTGCCAGCAGCCGGACAGCCTCCTATAATTCACCCCTCCACTTT
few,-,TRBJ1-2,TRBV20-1,CSAPRNYGYTF,TGCAGTGCTCCCCGGAACTATGGCTACACCTTC
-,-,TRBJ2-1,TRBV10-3,CAISTGTGEQFF,TGTGCCATCAGCACAGGGACGGGGGAGCAGTTCTTC
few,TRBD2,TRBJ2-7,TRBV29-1,CSAVGGRTSGVYEQYF,TGCAGCGCTGTCGGGGGGAGGACTAGCGGGGTCTACGAGCAGTACTTC
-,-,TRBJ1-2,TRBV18,CASSPPQGYGYTF,TGTGCCAGCTCACCACCGCAGGGCTATGGCTACACCTTC
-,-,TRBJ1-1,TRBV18,CASSPPRGGRTEAFF,TGTGCCAGCTCACCACCGAGGGGGGGGCGAACTGAAGCTTTCTTT
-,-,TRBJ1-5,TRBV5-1,CASSPSGSNQPQHF,TGCGCCAGCAGCCCGTCGGGGTCAAATCAGCCCCAGCATTTT
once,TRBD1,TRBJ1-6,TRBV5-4,CASSLPRGQGSSPLHF,TGTGCCAGCAGCTTGCCGCGCGGACAGGGTAGTTCACCCCTCCACTTT
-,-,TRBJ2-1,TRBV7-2,CASSLRGYNEQFF,TGTGCCAGCAGCTTAAGGGGTTACAATGAGCAGTTCTTC
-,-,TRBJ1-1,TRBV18,CASSDLRGAGAEAFF,TGTGCCAGCTCAGACCTCCGGGGAGCGGGGGCTGAAGCTTTCTTT
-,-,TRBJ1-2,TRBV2,CASSDNPGYGYTF,TGTGCCAGCAGTGATAACCCAGGTTATGGCTACACCTTC
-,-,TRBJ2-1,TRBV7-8,CASSLGTGDLWFF,TGTGCCAGCAGCTTAGGAACAGGGGACTTATGGTTCTTC
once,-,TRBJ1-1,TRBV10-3,CAIKETDRNTEAFF,TGTGCCATCAAGGAAACGGACAGGAACACTGAAGCTTTCTTT
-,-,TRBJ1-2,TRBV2,CASSPQVDYGYTF,TGTGCCAGCAGTCCGCAGGTTGACTATGGCTACACCTTC
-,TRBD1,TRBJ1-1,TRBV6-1,CASSIRQGGDTEAFF,TGTGCCAGCAGTATAAGACAGGGCGGTGACACTGAAGCTTTCTTT
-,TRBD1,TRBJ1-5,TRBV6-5,CASSYSGQGANQPQHF,TGTGCCAGCAGTTACTCGGGACAGGGAGCCAATCAGCCCCAGCATTTT
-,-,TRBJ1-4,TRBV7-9,CASSTQGGGLGTEKLFF,TGTGCCAGCAGCACCCAGGGAGGGGGACTTGGCACTGAAAAACTGTTTTTT
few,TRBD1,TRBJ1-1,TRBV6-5,CASTRGLANTEAFF,TGTGCCAGCACGAGGGGGCTAGCGAACACTGAAGCTTTCTTT
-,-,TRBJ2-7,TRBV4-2,CASSLVGDQTYEQYF,TGTGCCAGCAGCTTGGTGGGAGATCAGACCTACGAGCAGTACTTC
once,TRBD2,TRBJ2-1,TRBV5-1,CASSVSGSSYNEQFF,TGCGCCAGCAGCGTTAGCGGGAGCTCCTACAATGAGCAGTTCTTC
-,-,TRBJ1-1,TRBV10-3,CAIREYTEAFF,TGTGCCATCCGCGAATATACTGAAGCTTTCTTT
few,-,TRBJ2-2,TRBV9,CASSVGPEAGELFF,TGTGCCAGCAGCGTAGGTCCAGAGGCCGGGGAGCTGTTTTTT
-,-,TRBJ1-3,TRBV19,CASSTQISGNTIYF,TGTGCCAGTAGTACCCAGATCTCTGGAAACACCATATATTTT
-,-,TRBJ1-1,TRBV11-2,CASSPQYLNTEAFF,TGTGCCAGCAGCCCCCAGTATCTGAACACTGAAGCTTTCTTT
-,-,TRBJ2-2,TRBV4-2,CASSQGEVTGELFF,TGTGCCAGCAGCCAAGGCGAGGTCACCGGGGAGCTGTTTTTT
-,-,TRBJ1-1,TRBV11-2,CASSFLKGRYTEAFF,TGTGCCAGCAGCTTTCTTAAGGGGAGGTACACTGAAGCTTTCTTT
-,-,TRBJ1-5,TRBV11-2,CASSLDYNQPQHF,TGTGCCAGCAGCTTAGATTACAATCAGCCCCAGCATTTT
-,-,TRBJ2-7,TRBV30,CAWSRQGTLSYEQYF,TGTGCCTGGAGTAGGCAGGGGACATTATCCTACGAGCAGTACTTC
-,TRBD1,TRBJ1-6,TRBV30,CAWSELRTGGASPLHF,TGTGCCTGGAGTGAATTAAGGACAGGGGGCGCGTCACCCCTCCACTTT
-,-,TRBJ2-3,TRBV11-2,CASSFSTDTQYF,TGTGCCAGCAGCTTCTCCACAGATACGCAGTATTTT
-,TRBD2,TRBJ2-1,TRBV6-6,CASSGLAGVSYNEQFF,TGTGCCAGCAGTGGGCTAGCGGGTGTCTCCTACAATGAGCAGTTCTTC
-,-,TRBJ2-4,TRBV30,CAWSQHRALDF,TGTGCCTGGAGTCAACACAGGGCTCTAGACTTC
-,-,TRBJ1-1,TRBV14,CASSQFGRGGTEAFF,TGTGCCAGCAGCCAATTCGGTAGGGGAGGCACTGAAGCTTTCTTT
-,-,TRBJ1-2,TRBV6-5,CASSGGAGNYGYTF,TGTGCCAGCTCCGGAGGGGCAGGAAACTATGGCTACACCTTC
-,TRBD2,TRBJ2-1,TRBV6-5,CASSWGLAVFNEQFF,TGTGCCAGCAGTTGGGGACTAGCGGTTTTCAATGAGCAGTTCTTC